The rows below give T cell receptor beta chains drawn from one sample of a study of blood T cell repertoires in COVID-19. Generated by immunoSEQ multiplex PCR, the TCRdb table keeps only in-frame clones and is missing some. The data show 300,000 to 400,000 clones, around 86% seen once. Sequencing used peripheral blood. Every receptor here comes from a man aged 50 or older with active or convalescent COVID-19. Both conserved end residues are part of each CDR3. The order of the fields is clone size, J gene, D gene, V gene, CDR3 DNA, CDR3 protein. D genes are given only for firm matches. Some rows mark clone size as missing; the rest say once, few, many or name a class of expanded clone.

abundance: NA; j_gene: TRBJ1-1; d_gene: TRBD1; v_gene: TRBV30; CDR3nt: TGTGCCTGGAGTAGGGACAGGGGGTTTTCGGCTGAAGCTTTCTTT; CDR3aa: CAWSRDRGFSAEAFF
abundance: NA; j_gene: TRBJ2-6; d_gene: NA; v_gene: TRBV5-5; CDR3nt: TGTGCCAGCAGCTTGGATTCCGCTACCAACGTCCTGACTTTC; CDR3aa: CASSLDSATNVLTF
abundance: once; j_gene: TRBJ1-3; d_gene: TRBD1; v_gene: TRBV5-1; CDR3nt: TGCGCCAGCAGGTTCGACAGGGGGCTTGGAAACACCATATATTTT; CDR3aa: CASRFDRGLGNTIYF
abundance: NA; j_gene: TRBJ1-3; d_gene: NA; v_gene: TRBV5-4; CDR3nt: TGTGCCAGCAGCGGAGACGCAGGGGTTGGAAACACCATATATTTT; CDR3aa: CASSGDAGVGNTIYF
abundance: NA; j_gene: TRBJ1-4; d_gene: NA; v_gene: TRBV28; CDR3nt: TGTGCCAGCAGTTGGGAGGGAGGCAGTGGTAATGAAAAACTGTTTTTT; CDR3aa: CASSWEGGSGNEKLFF
abundance: few; j_gene: TRBJ1-1; d_gene: NA; v_gene: TRBV7-2; CDR3nt: TGTGCCAGCAGCTTAAAGAGGGACACTGAAGCTTTCTTT; CDR3aa: CASSLKRDTEAFF
abundance: NA; j_gene: TRBJ2-3; d_gene: TRBD1; v_gene: TRBV24-1; CDR3nt: TGTGCCACCAGTGATGACAGGGGGCGGGATACGCAGTATTTT; CDR3aa: CATSDDRGRDTQYF
abundance: NA; j_gene: TRBJ1-2; d_gene: NA; v_gene: TRBV7-8; CDR3nt: TGTGCCAGCAGCTTAGGGACAGCCTCACCCTATGGCTACACCTTC; CDR3aa: CASSLGTASPYGYTF
abundance: NA; j_gene: TRBJ2-5; d_gene: NA; v_gene: TRBV4-3; CDR3nt: TGCGCCAGCAGCCGCGGGACCGAAGAGACCCAGTACTTC; CDR3aa: CASSRGTEETQYF
abundance: NA; j_gene: TRBJ2-3; d_gene: NA; v_gene: TRBV5-8; CDR3nt: TGTGCCAGCAGCCGAAACTTCGAGCCTTTCACAGATACGCAGTATTTT; CDR3aa: CASSRNFEPFTDTQYF
abundance: NA; j_gene: TRBJ2-3; d_gene: TRBD1; v_gene: TRBV24-1; CDR3nt: TGTGCCACCAGTGACGACAGGGCGGGAGATACGCAGTATTTT; CDR3aa: CATSDDRAGDTQYF
abundance: NA; j_gene: TRBJ2-7; d_gene: NA; v_gene: TRBV9; CDR3nt: TGTGCCAGCAGCGTAGCCGGGACTGCCTACGAGCAGTACTTC; CDR3aa: CASSVAGTAYEQYF
abundance: NA; j_gene: TRBJ1-1; d_gene: NA; v_gene: TRBV5-1; CDR3nt: TGCGCCAGCAGCTTACAGGGGAACACTGAAGCTTTCTTT; CDR3aa: CASSLQGNTEAFF
abundance: NA; j_gene: TRBJ1-1; d_gene: NA; v_gene: TRBV27; CDR3nt: TGTGCCAGCAGTCCCTCTATAGTGAACACTGAAGCTTTCTTT; CDR3aa: CASSPSIVNTEAFF
abundance: NA; j_gene: TRBJ2-1; d_gene: TRBD2; v_gene: TRBV7-2; CDR3nt: TGTGCCAGCAGCTTAGTTAGTAGCGGGGGATACAATGAGCAGTTCTTC; CDR3aa: CASSLVSSGGYNEQFF
abundance: NA; j_gene: TRBJ2-7; d_gene: NA; v_gene: TRBV7-9; CDR3nt: TGTGCCAGCAGCTTCGGGGAAACCGAGCAGTACTTC; CDR3aa: CASSFGETEQYF
abundance: NA; j_gene: TRBJ1-4; d_gene: TRBD1; v_gene: TRBV5-1; CDR3nt: TGCGCCAGCAGCTCCGGGACAGTTAATGAAAAACTGTTTTTT; CDR3aa: CASSSGTVNEKLFF
abundance: NA; j_gene: TRBJ2-3; d_gene: NA; v_gene: TRBV5-1; CDR3nt: TGCGCCAGCAGGGAAAATCCCGCGAGGGGGGATACGCAGTATTTT; CDR3aa: CASRENPARGDTQYF
abundance: NA; j_gene: TRBJ1-1; d_gene: NA; v_gene: TRBV12-3/TRBV12-4; CDR3nt: TGTGCCAGCAGTTTAATGGAAGGGCGCGGGGCTTTCTTT; CDR3aa: CASSLMEGRGAFF
abundance: NA; j_gene: TRBJ2-5; d_gene: NA; v_gene: TRBV15; CDR3nt: TGTGCCACCAGCAGTCTAGCTATGGAAGAGACCCAGTACTTC; CDR3aa: CATSSLAMEETQYF
abundance: NA; j_gene: TRBJ2-7; d_gene: TRBD1; v_gene: TRBV6-1; CDR3nt: TGTGCCAGCAGGGCCGGGACAGGGAGGCAGTACTTC; CDR3aa: CASRAGTGRQYF
abundance: NA; j_gene: TRBJ2-7; d_gene: NA; v_gene: TRBV5-1; CDR3nt: TGCGCCAGCAGCGGTCAAAGCTTGGGGCGGGGTGAGCAGTACTTC; CDR3aa: CASSGQSLGRGEQYF
abundance: once; j_gene: TRBJ2-5; d_gene: TRBD1; v_gene: TRBV24-1; CDR3nt: TGTGCCACCAGCGACATCGGACAGGGTCAAGAGACCCAGTACTTC; CDR3aa: CATSDIGQGQETQYF
abundance: NA; j_gene: TRBJ1-6; d_gene: TRBD1; v_gene: TRBV27; CDR3nt: TGTGCCAGCAGGACGACAGGGGGGAATAATTCACCCCTCCACTTT; CDR3aa: CASRTTGGNNSPLHF